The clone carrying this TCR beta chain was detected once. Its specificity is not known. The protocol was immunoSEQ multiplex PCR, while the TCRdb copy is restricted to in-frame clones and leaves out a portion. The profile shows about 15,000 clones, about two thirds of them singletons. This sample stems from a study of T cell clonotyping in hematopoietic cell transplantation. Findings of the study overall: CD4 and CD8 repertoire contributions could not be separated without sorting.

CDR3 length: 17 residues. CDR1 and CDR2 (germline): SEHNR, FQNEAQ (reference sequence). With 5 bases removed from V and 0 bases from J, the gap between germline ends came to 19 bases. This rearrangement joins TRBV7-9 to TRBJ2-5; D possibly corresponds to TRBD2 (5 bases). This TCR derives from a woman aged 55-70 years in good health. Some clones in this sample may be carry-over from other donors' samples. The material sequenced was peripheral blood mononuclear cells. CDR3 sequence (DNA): TGTGCCAGCAGCCCAGTCTACAGAGGGATGTACCAAGAGACCCAGTACTTC. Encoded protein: CASSPVYRGMYQETQYF.